Each of the 22 T cell receptor beta chains below was sequenced from the same sample in a study of liver allograft versus peripheral blood T cells (dated by TCRdb to the early 2020s). Background for the entire study: In liver transplant recipients, the study looked at T cell receptor repertoires in the peripheral blood and set them against the repertoires found within the transplanted livers.

The sequencing machine was an Illumina MiSeq. TCRdb applied fastp at Q25 and MiXCR to the public reads, then kept only in-frame beta chains. Duplicate CDR3 protein sequences are folded into a single record with the most common DNA and genes. This sample comprises around 8,600 distinct CDR3 sequences, roughly a fifth of them detected only once. Roughly 26% of the sample is in the top ten clones. Receptor source: a human patient who had a liver transplant. The graft donor may be the source of some T cells after a transplant.

This clonotype is medium-sized (0.01 to 0.1%). The V gene is TRBV19, the J gene TRBJ1-1; D not resolved. This CDR3 has 13 amino acids. V lost 9 bases, J lost 1 base, and 12 bases lay in between. Germline-derived CDR1 and CDR2 are LNHDA and SQIVND (reference sequence). This CDR3 reads CASSDGWNTEAFF. The CDR3 bases are TGTGCCAGCAGTGATGGATGGAACACTGAAGCTTTCTTT.

By frequency in the sample, this clonotype is medium-sized (0.01 to 0.1%). The V call is TRBV18, the J call TRBJ2-7, with 10 bases identical to TRBD1. Trimming cost V 5 bases and J 3 bases; bases outside gene matches: 4. Germline V lookup: CDR1 KGHSH, CDR2 LQKENI. The CDR3 extends over 14 amino acids. The CDR3 sequence: CASSGTGAYYEQYF. For the CDR3, the DNA is TGTGCCAGCTCAGGGACAGGGGCCTACTACGAGCAGTACTTC.

The V gene is TRBV30, the J gene TRBJ1-6; D remains ambiguous. Germline V lookup: CDR1 GTSNPN, CDR2 SVGIG (reference sequence). Trimming took 3 bases from V and 12 from J, leaving 9 bases between them. The CDR3 is made up of 11 amino acids. The CDR3 DNA sequence: TGTGCCTGGAGCCACCTTCTACCCCTCCACTTT. As protein: CAWSHLLPLHF. The variable domain in full, completed from reference TRBV30 and TRBJ1-6, reads SQTIHQWPATLVQPVGSPLSLECTVEGTSNPNLYWYRQAAGRGLQLLFYSVGIGQISSEVPQNLSASRPQDRQFILSSKKLLLSDSGFYLCAWSHLLPLHFGNGTRLTVT.

Sample share makes this clonotype medium-sized. This rearrangement joins TRBV6-5 to TRBJ1-2; tentative D call: TRBD1 (5 bases). The V and J ends lost 5 bases and 5 bases respectively, with 6 bases between them. The CDR3 sequence is 11 residues long. CDR1 and CDR2 (germline): MNHEY, SVGAGI. For the CDR3, the DNA is TGTGCCAGCAGTCAGGGATATGGCTACACCTTC. Protein sequence: CASSQGYGYTF.

This sequence joins TRBV12-3 or TRBV12-4 and TRBJ2-7; perhaps TRBD1 as D (5 bases). The germline V and J ends were trimmed by 6 bases and 0 bases, with 9 bases remaining between them. The CDR3 extends over 13 amino acids. Written as DNA, the CDR3 is TGTGCCAGCAGACCGACAGTCTCCTACGAGCAGTACTTC. Translation gives CASRPTVSYEQYF.

J is TRBJ2-7 and V is TRBV27, with D perhaps matching TRBD1 (6 bases). Germline V lookup: CDR1 MNHEY, CDR2 SMNVEV (reference sequence). This CDR3 is built from 13 residues. Trimming left V 6 bases short and J 5 bases short, with 14 bases between. In DNA form, the CDR3 reads TGTGCCAGCAGCACCGGGACATCGGACGAGCAGTACTTC. This encodes CASSTGTSDEQYF.

This clonotype was counted between two and nine times. The junction differs from germline at one of its ends, possibly a read error. The chain combines TRBV7-3 with TRBJ1-1; 9 nucleotides match TRBD1. The CDR3 consists of 15 residues. CDR1 and CDR2 (germline): SGHTA, FQGTGA. The CDR3 DNA follows: TGTGCCAGCAGATTAACAGGGGGCAGCGGCACTGAAGCTTTCTTT. Translating gives CASRLTGGSGTEAFF.

This chain links TRBV20-1 with TRBJ2-1; maybe TRBD1 (6 bases). V shed 6 bases and J shed 8 bases, with 20 bases lying between them. The length of the CDR3 is 14 residues. CDR1 and CDR2 (germline): DFQATT, SNEGSKA (reference sequence). The CDR3 here is CSASVLDRPYEQFF. DNA of the CDR3: TGCAGTGCCTCCGTCCTTGACAGGCCATATGAGCAGTTCTTC.

In its sample, this clonotype was seen many times. The V gene is TRBV6-6, the J gene TRBJ1-2; 7 positions match TRBD1. This CDR3 region has 13 residues. Germline trimming cut 7 bases from V and 6 bases from J; bases unmatched to any gene: 8. The germline gives CDR1 MNHNY, CDR2 SVGAGI (reference sequence). Here the CDR3 reads CASKSGQVDGYTF. For the CDR3, the DNA is TGTGCCAGCAAAAGTGGACAGGTTGATGGCTACACCTTC.

By share, this clonotype ranks as medium-sized. V is TRBV10-3 and J is TRBJ2-2; weak D call: TRBD1 (6 bases). The CDR3 has 13 residues. Per germline, CDR1 ENHRY and CDR2 SYGVKD. The ends were cut back, 7 bases at V and 6 bases at J, with 12 bases in the middle. The CDR3 coding sequence is TGTGCCATCAAGCCAGGGGTCCCCGGGGAGCTGTTTTTT. This sequence encodes CAIKPGVPGELFF.

This clonotype occurred a few times. The chain has TRBV6-5 and TRBJ1-1; perhaps TRBD1 as D (6 bases). V was clipped by 4 bases and J by 1 base, with 10 bases between them. The CDR3 is 14 residues long. CDR1 is MNHEY and CDR2 is SVGAGI in the germline V gene. For the CDR3, the DNA is TGTGCCAGCAGTTGGACAGAAGGGAACACTGAAGCTTTCTTT. This gives the protein CASSWTEGNTEAFF.

This clonotype was found a few times. V usage is TRBV6-5 and J usage is TRBJ1-5; the D is unclear. Germline V gene lookup returns CDR1 MNHEY and CDR2 SVGAGI. V was cut by 2 bases and J by 3 bases, with 11 bases left in between. The CDR3 totals 15 residues. CDR3 region: CASSYRLAANQPQHF. Written as DNA, the CDR3 is TGTGCCAGCAGTTACAGGTTGGCCGCCAATCAGCCCCAGCATTTT.

In this sample, this clonotype turned up a few times. J is TRBJ2-3 and V is TRBV15, with 8 bases fitting TRBD1. J was trimmed by 5 bases and V by 4 bases; bases with no gene match: 2. The CDR3 sequence is 13 residues long. In germline, CDR1 is LNHNV, CDR2 YYDKDF (reference sequence). CDR3 protein: CATSTDRGDTQYF. CDR3 DNA sequence: TGTGCCACCAGCACCGACAGGGGAGATACGCAGTATTTT.

This clonotype is labeled medium-sized. The chain employs TRBV18 and TRBJ1-6; D possibly corresponds to TRBD1 (6 bases). This CDR3 is 14 amino acids long. The ends were cut back, 3 bases at V and 10 bases at J, with 13 bases in the middle. Germline loops: CDR1 KGHSH, CDR2 LQKENI. CDR3 protein: CASSPRGGLSPLHF. In DNA, the CDR3 is TGTGCCAGCTCACCCCGCGGGGGCCTCTCACCCCTCCACTTT. The full variable domain, completed using reference TRBV18 and TRBJ1-6, is NAGVMQNPRHLVRRRGQEARLRCSPMKGHSHVYWYRQLPEEGLKFMVYLQKENIIDESGMPKERFSAEFPKEGPSILRIQQVVRGDSAAYFCASSPRGGLSPLHFGNGTRLTVT.

In its sample, this clonotype was seen a few times. The V call is TRBV2, the J call TRBJ1-1; the D gene is possibly TRBD1 (6 bases). This CDR3 has 11 residues. The germline CDR1 and CDR2 sequences are SNHLY and FYNNEI. Deletions cut 6 bases from V and 6 bases from J, with 8 bases between. The CDR3 spells CASRGGAEAFF. CDR3 nucleotides: TGTGCCAGCAGGGGGGGCGCTGAAGCTTTCTTT.

This chain connects TRBV2 to TRBJ2-7; D is possibly TRBD2 (5 bases). This CDR3 has 16 residues. Trimming took off 4 bases at V and 1 base at J, with 17 bases between the two ends. CDR1 SNHLY and CDR2 FYNNEI come from the germline V gene. The CDR3 reads CASSVVPGSTSYEQYF. The CDR3 nucleotides read TGTGCCAGCAGTGTGGTACCGGGATCAACTTCCTACGAGCAGTACTTC.

This clonotype is medium-sized. The V and J genes are TRBV7-3 and TRBJ1-1; no definite D call. Trimming cost V 0 bases and J 1 base, with 9 bases left between them. CDR1 is SGHTA, CDR2 FQGTGA, per germline. The CDR3 covers 15 residues. The CDR3 nucleotides read TGTGCCAGCAGCTTAACAGGTGCAGGGAACACTGAAGCTTTCTTT. Amino acids: CASSLTGAGNTEAFF.

V gene TRBV6-2 or TRBV6-3 combines with J gene TRBJ2-7, with unresolved D. Germline V gene lookup returns CDR1 MNHEY and CDR2 SVGEGT. CDR3 length equals 11 residues. V was pared by 0 bases and J by 6 bases, with 3 bases between. DNA for the CDR3: TGTGCCAGCAGTTACTCGGGCGAGCAGTACTTC. Its protein product is CASSYSGEQYF.

The chain has TRBV20-1 and TRBJ1-1; 7 bases align to TRBD1. The junction had 7 bases not matched to a gene; V was cut back by 1 base and J by 2 bases. CDR3 length: 15 amino acids. Germline CDR1 DFQATT, CDR2 SNEGSKA (reference sequence). This CDR3 reads CSARARQGLNTEAFF. The CDR3 DNA follows: TGCAGTGCTAGAGCACGACAGGGCCTTAACACTGAAGCTTTCTTT.

J is TRBJ2-7 and V is TRBV5-6, with TRBD1 as a possible D gene (5 bases). The germline CDR1 and CDR2 sequences are SGHDT and YYEEEE. This CDR3 region has 12 residues. Deletions cut 4 bases from V and 5 bases from J, with 10 bases between. CDR3 sequence reads: CASSLQGHEQYF. CDR3 coding DNA: TGTGCCAGCAGCCTTCAGGGCCACGAGCAGTACTTC. The full variable domain, rest sourced from reference TRBV5-6 and TRBJ2-7, is DAGVTQSPTHLIKTRGQQVTLRCSPKSGHDTVSWYQQALGQGPQFIFQYYEEEERQRGNFPDRFSGHQFPNYSSELNVNALLLGDSALYLCASSLQGHEQYFGPGTRLTVT.

The V gene is TRBV19, the J gene TRBJ2-7; the D gene is possibly TRBD2 (5 bases). The CDR3 sequence is 16 residues long. Germline V CDR1 and CDR2: LNHDA, SQIVND (reference sequence). With 6 bases removed from V and 3 bases from J, the gap between germline ends came to 21 bases. The CDR3 DNA reads as TGTGCCAGTAGCCCGGTGTGGGGAGTATTCTTCTACGAGCAGTACTTC. Protein sequence: CASSPVWGVFFYEQYF.

This clonotype ranks as medium-sized. The rearrangement uses TRBV7-2 and TRBJ1-5, with a tentative D call TRBD1 (5 bases). Per germline, CDR1 SGHTA and CDR2 FQGNSA. The germline V and J ends were trimmed by 3 bases and 1 base, with 25 bases remaining between them. The CDR3 is made up of 20 amino acids. The CDR3 loop reads CASSLGLTDSLLLSNQPQHF. The CDR3 DNA follows: TGTGCCAGCAGCTTGGGACTCACAGATAGTCTCCTCCTAAGCAATCAGCCCCAGCATTTT.